The 6 T cell receptor beta chains listed next were all sequenced from one sample in a study of blood T cell repertoires in COVID-19. Sequenced by immunoSEQ multiplex PCR; TCRdb stores in-frame clones only, minus some. The data hold around 330,000 clones, with approximately 88% observed a single time. The source material was peripheral blood. These receptors all stem from a woman in her twenties or thirties with COVID-19, enrolled during active disease.

This clone was counted a single time. This chain links TRBV19 with TRBJ1-2, with 7 bases matching TRBD1. CDR1 is LNHDA and CDR2 is SQIVND in the germline V gene (reference sequence). Trimming took 3 bases from V and 2 from J; bases not matched to a gene: 3. The CDR3 sequence is 14 residues long. The CDR3 here is CASSMRGRNYGYTF. The CDR3 coding sequence is TGTGCCAGTAGTATGAGGGGGCGCAACTATGGCTACACCTTC.

The chain couples TRBV5-4 to TRBJ1-1; D is uncertain. The CDR3 contains 16 residues. Trimming shortened V by 6 bases and J by 0 bases, and 18 bases separated the two germline ends. Germline assignment: CDR1 SGHNT and CDR2 YYREEE (reference sequence). The CDR3 nucleotides are TGTGCCAGCATACGAGGAAGCGGAAGAATGAACACTGAAGCTTTCTTT. Its translation is CASIRGSGRMNTEAFF.

J is TRBJ1-2 and V is TRBV19; the D gene is possibly TRBD1 (5 bases). Per germline, CDR1 LNHDA and CDR2 SQIVND (reference sequence). Trimming took off 6 bases at V and 4 bases at J, with 18 bases between the two ends. The CDR3 length is 15 residues. The CDR3 loop is CASSPGAWQVYGYTF. The DNA for the CDR3 is TGTGCCAGTAGCCCTGGGGCCTGGCAGGTCTATGGCTACACCTTC.

V usage is TRBV5-1 and J usage is TRBJ2-1, with a weak D call TRBD1 (6 bases). V was pared by 2 bases and J by 4 bases, with 16 bases between. In germline, CDR1 is SGHRS, CDR2 YFSETQ. The CDR3 covers 16 residues. DNA for the CDR3: TGCGCCAGCAGCTTAGGACAGACACTACCTTACAATGAGCAGTTCTTC. Protein sequence: CASSLGQTLPYNEQFF.

The gene calls are TRBV6-6 and TRBJ2-7; D may be TRBD2 (5 bases). V gave up 6 bases and J gave up 3 bases, with 12 bases separating them. Looked up from germline, CDR1 is MNHNY and CDR2 is SVGAGI (reference sequence). This CDR3 has 13 amino acids. This CDR3 reads CASRPADFYEQYV. The CDR3 bases are TGTGCCAGCAGACCCGCGGACTTCTACGAGCAGTACGTC.

Written as DNA, the CDR3 is TGCGCCAGCAGCAACAGGGTATCCACAGATACGCAGTATTTT. It translates to CASSNRVSTDTQYF. J is TRBJ2-3 and V is TRBV4-1; maybe TRBD1 (6 bases). Germline CDR1 MGHRA, CDR2 YSYEKL. CDR3 length: 14 residues. With 5 bases removed from V and 2 bases from J, the gap between germline ends came to 11 bases.